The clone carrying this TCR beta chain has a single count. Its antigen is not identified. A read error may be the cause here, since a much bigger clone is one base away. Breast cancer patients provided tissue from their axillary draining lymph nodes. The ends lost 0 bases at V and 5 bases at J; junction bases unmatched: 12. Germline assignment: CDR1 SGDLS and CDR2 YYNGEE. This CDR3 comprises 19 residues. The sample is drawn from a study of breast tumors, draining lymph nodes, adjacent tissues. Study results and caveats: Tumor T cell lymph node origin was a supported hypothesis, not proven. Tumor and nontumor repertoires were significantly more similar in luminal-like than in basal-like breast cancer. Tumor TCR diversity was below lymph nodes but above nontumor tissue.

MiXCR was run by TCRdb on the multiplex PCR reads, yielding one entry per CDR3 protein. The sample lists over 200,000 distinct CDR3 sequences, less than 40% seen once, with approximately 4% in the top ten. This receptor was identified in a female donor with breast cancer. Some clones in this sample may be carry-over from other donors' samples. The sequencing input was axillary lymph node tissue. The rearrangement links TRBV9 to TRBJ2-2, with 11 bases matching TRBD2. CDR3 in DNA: TGTGCCAGCAGCGTAGGACTTCTACCGGGACTAGCGGCGACCGGGGAGCTGTTTTTT. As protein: CASSVGLLPGLAATGELFF.